Listed here are 24 T cell receptor beta chains from one sample, sequenced in a study of blood T cell repertoires in COVID-19. TCRdb's copy holds only in-frame clones and misses some; the assay was immunoSEQ multiplex PCR. Of around 240,000 clones listed, around four fifths are singletons. Sequences were obtained from peripheral blood. Source of these receptors: an elderly woman with acute or convalescent COVID-19.

J is TRBJ1-4 and V is TRBV11-2; 7 nucleotides agree with TRBD1. Trimming cost V 6 bases and J 7 bases; bases outside gene matches: 8. CDR3 length: 14 amino acids. The germline V gene encodes CDR1 SGHAT and CDR2 FQNNGV. The DNA of the CDR3 is TGTGCCAGCAGGCGACAGGGTGGGGGTGAAAAACTGTTTTTT. Translating it yields CASRRQGGGEKLFF.

This clone appeared once. The rearrangement uses TRBV7-2 and TRBJ1-2; D ambiguous. V was clipped by 4 bases and J by 6 bases, with 18 bases between them. The CDR3 totals 15 residues. Germline V gene data show CDR1 as SGHTA and CDR2 as FQGNSA. The CDR3 protein is CASSSNRLAGDGYTF. The CDR3 nucleotides are TGTGCCAGCAGCTCCAATCGGTTAGCGGGTGATGGCTACACCTTC.

The V gene is TRBV27, the J gene TRBJ2-1; D might be TRBD2 (7 bases). The length of the CDR3 is 13 residues. The germline V and J ends were trimmed by 6 bases and 6 bases, with 12 bases remaining between them. Germline values: CDR1 MNHEY, CDR2 SMNVEV (reference sequence). The CDR3 nucleotides are TGTGCCAGCAGCTGGGAGGGGGTCAATGAGCAGTTCTTC. This encodes CASSWEGVNEQFF.

The CDR3 region is CAWSRQGEKLFF. CDR3 coding DNA: TGTGCCTGGAGTCGACAGGGGGAAAAACTGTTTTTT. The chain joins TRBV30 to TRBJ1-4; 8 nucleotides match TRBD1. The CDR3 is made up of 12 amino acids. V dropped 2 bases and J dropped 8; count of bases not matched to a gene: 1. Per germline, CDR1 GTSNPN and CDR2 SVGIG (reference sequence).

The J gene is TRBJ1-2, the V gene TRBV3-1 (or the pseudogene TRBV3-2); D perhaps matches TRBD1 (5 bases). The CDR3 is 14 residues long. The V and J ends lost 1 base and 5 bases respectively, with 11 bases between them. Germline-derived CDR1 and CDR2 are LGHDT and YNNKEL (reference sequence). CDR3: CASSQVAGQYGYTF. DNA for the CDR3: TGTGCCAGCAGCCAAGTGGCAGGGCAATATGGCTACACCTTC.

This clone turned up a few times. The rearrangement links TRBV5-6 to TRBJ2-3, with TRBD1 matching over 11 bases. The J segment lost 4 bases and the V segment lost 4 bases, leaving 5 bases of the junction unmatched. The CDR3 covers 15 residues. CDR1 and CDR2 from the germline V gene are SGHDT and YYEEEE. CDR3 sequence (DNA): TGTGCCAGCAGCCCGGGACAGGGGGTGGCAGATACGCAGTATTTT. It is translated as CASSPGQGVADTQYF.

The chain employs TRBV7-9 and TRBJ1-6; 9 nucleotides match TRBD1. Germline trimming cut 6 bases from V and 8 bases from J; bases unmatched to any gene: 5. Per the germline V gene, CDR1 is SEHNR and CDR2 is FQNEAQ (reference sequence). There are 14 residues in the CDR3. The CDR3 sequence is CASSRTGEYSPLHF. As DNA, the CDR3 is TGTGCCAGCAGTCGGACAGGGGAGTATTCACCCCTCCACTTT.

This CDR3 reads CASSPLRDSNQPQHF. CDR3 coding DNA: TGTGCCAGCTCACCACTGAGGGATAGCAATCAGCCCCAGCATTTT. The chain uses TRBV18 and TRBJ1-5; no definite D call. Germline values: CDR1 KGHSH, CDR2 LQKENI. Trimming shortened V by 1 base and J by 0 bases, and 7 bases separated the two germline ends. The CDR3 loop spans 15 amino acids.

A few counts support this clone. The rearrangement links TRBV6-5 to TRBJ2-5, with TRBD1 identical over 8 bases. The CDR3 has 14 amino acids. V shed 6 bases, J shed 5 bases, and the junction held 8 bases outside the gene matches. Germline V CDR1 and CDR2: MNHEY, SVGAGI. In nucleotides, the CDR3 is TGTGCCAGCAGCCCCTTGAGACAGGGGGAGACCCAGTACTTC. The encoded protein is CASSPLRQGETQYF.

This clone was seen once. The gene calls are TRBV3-1 (or the pseudogene TRBV3-2) and TRBJ2-7; 12 bases fit TRBD2. Germline V gene data show CDR1 as LGHDT and CDR2 as YNNKEL (reference sequence). Germline trimming cut 5 bases from V and 4 bases from J; bases unmatched to any gene: 6. The CDR3 is 15 residues long. CDR3 residues: CASSSRLAGVYEQYF. CDR3 DNA sequence: TGTGCCAGCAGCTCTCGACTAGCGGGAGTATACGAGCAGTACTTC.

This clone was seen a single time. This chain connects TRBV13 to TRBJ2-7, with TRBD2 identical over 10 bases. The germline V gene has CDR1 PRHDT and CDR2 FYEKMQ (reference sequence). With 4 bases clipped from V and 6 bases from J, the junction kept 6 bases outside the gene matches. The CDR3 totals 14 residues. The CDR3 nucleotides are TGTGCCAGCAGCTCCACTAGCGGGGTAGCCGAGCAGTACTTC. This codes for CASSSTSGVAEQYF.

J is TRBJ2-1 and V is TRBV28, with TRBD2 as a possible D gene (5 bases). This CDR3 has 13 residues. V was trimmed by 4 bases and J by 6 bases, leaving 10 bases between them. Germline V lookup: CDR1 MDHEN, CDR2 SYDVKM. CDR3 region: CASSSYTSNEQFF. The CDR3 region has the DNA TGTGCCAGCAGTTCCTATACTAGCAATGAGCAGTTCTTC. Full variable domain (remainder filled in from reference TRBV28 and TRBJ2-1): DVKVTQSSRYLVKRTGEKVFLECVQDMDHENMFWYRQDPGLGLRLIYFSYDVKMKEKGDIPEGYSVSREKKERFSLILESASTNQTSMYLCASSSYTSNEQFFGPGTRLTVL.

The chain combines TRBV2 with TRBJ2-3, with TRBD2 matching over 7 bases. This CDR3 is 13 amino acids long. After removal of 9 bases from V and 3 bases from J, the junction contained 6 bases not matched to a gene. Germline-derived CDR1 and CDR2 are SNHLY and FYNNEI. The CDR3 nucleotides are TGTGCCAGTCTGCGGGAGACGACAGATACGCAGTATTTT. This codes for CASLRETTDTQYF.

The V and J genes are TRBV7-2 and TRBJ1-1; TRBD1 is a possible D gene (6 bases). Trimming shortened V by 5 bases and J by 1 base, and 8 bases separated the two germline ends. There are 13 residues in the CDR3. Germline values: CDR1 SGHTA, CDR2 FQGNSA. The chain's CDR3 is CASSEQGNTEAFF. In DNA form, the CDR3 reads TGTGCCAGCAGCGAACAGGGGAACACTGAAGCTTTCTTT.

The CDR3 DNA reads as TGTGCCAGCAGTGACTCGATTGTGCTAGCGGTTTACGAGCAGTACTTC. Translation gives CASSDSIVLAVYEQYF. V usage is TRBV6-4 and J usage is TRBJ2-7; the match to TRBD2 covers 7 bases. The junction had 9 bases not matched to a gene; V was cut back by 0 bases and J by 4 bases. The CDR3 sequence is 16 residues long. Per germline, CDR1 MRHNA and CDR2 SNTAGT.

This chain uses TRBV7-8 with TRBJ1-5; D ambiguous. Germline V gives CDR1 SGHVS, CDR2 FQNEAQ. With 2 bases removed from V and 2 bases from J, the gap between germline ends came to 4 bases. This CDR3 comprises 13 residues. The CDR3 DNA reads TGTGCCAGCAGCTTATCCGGCAATCAGCCCCAGCATTTT. Protein sequence: CASSLSGNQPQHF.

This clone was recorded once. V is TRBV11-3 and J is TRBJ2-1, with D possibly being TRBD1 (5 bases). CDR1 and CDR2 (germline): SGHNT, YENEEA. The V and J ends lost 4 bases and 7 bases respectively, with 8 bases between them. The CDR3 loop spans 12 amino acids. The CDR3 spells CASSYDSNEQFF. Here the CDR3 DNA reads TGTGCCAGCAGCTATGACAGTAATGAGCAGTTCTTC.

This chain joins TRBV7-6 and TRBJ2-5; TRBD1 matches 8 bases. In germline, CDR1 is SGHVS, CDR2 FNYEAQ. J lost 5 bases, V lost 2 bases, and 10 bases had no gene match. The CDR3 runs to 16 residues. The CDR3 DNA reads as TGTGCCAGCAGCTTAAGGCCTCAGGGGGCAGGGGAGACCCAGTACTTC. Translated, it gives CASSLRPQGAGETQYF.

Only a few counts were recorded for this clone. The chain links TRBV20-1 to TRBJ1-1; D may be TRBD1 (5 bases). CDR1 and CDR2 from the germline V gene are DFQATT and SNEGSKA (reference sequence). The V and J ends lost 3 bases and 1 base respectively, with 15 bases between them. The CDR3 is 15 residues long. In nucleotides, the CDR3 is TGCAGTGCTAGTGAGGTGTGGGGCCGGAACACTGAAGCTTTCTTT. Residues: CSASEVWGRNTEAFF.

This clone was detected many times. This chain links TRBV19 with TRBJ2-7; 11 bases fit TRBD2. CDR1 and CDR2 (germline): LNHDA, SQIVND (reference sequence). The CDR3 is 15 amino acids. Trimming removed 5 bases from V and 7 bases from J; junction bases left unmatched: 10. Here the CDR3 reads CASSGKGTSGREQYF. Written as DNA, the CDR3 is TGTGCCAGTAGTGGCAAGGGGACTAGCGGAAGAGAGCAGTACTTC.

The chain has TRBV27 and TRBJ1-5; perhaps TRBD1 as D (6 bases). Germline lookup yields CDR1 MNHEY and CDR2 SMNVEV (reference sequence). Trimming took off 5 bases at V and 1 base at J, with 18 bases between the two ends. The CDR3 has 17 residues. CDR3 DNA: TGTGCCAGCAGTCGACACCCAGGGGCGTTGAGCAATCAGCCCCAGCATTTT. It codes for CASSRHPGALSNQPQHF.

The chain employs TRBV7-3 and TRBJ2-6; D is perhaps TRBD2 (6 bases). Trimming cost V 4 bases and J 3 bases, with 10 bases left between them. Germline V gene data show CDR1 as SGHTA and CDR2 as FQGTGA. The CDR3 length is 15 residues. The CDR3 loop is CASSSGSGGANVLTF. DNA of the CDR3: TGTGCCAGCAGCTCCGGGAGTGGTGGGGCCAACGTCCTGACTTTC.

The V call is TRBV18, the J call TRBJ2-5, with D possibly TRBD2 on 6 matching bases. Trimming left V 8 bases short and J 1 base short, with 14 bases between. The CDR3 covers 14 residues. Germline CDR1 reads KGHSH; CDR2 reads LQKENI. CDR3 coding DNA: TGTGCCAGCGAGACGACTAGGGGCCAAGAGACCCAGTACTTC. This encodes CASETTRGQETQYF. Full variable domain (rest looked up from reference TRBV18 and TRBJ2-5): NAGVMQNPRHLVRRRGQEARLRCSPMKGHSHVYWYRQLPEEGLKFMVYLQKENIIDESGMPKERFSAEFPKEGPSILRIQQVVRGDSAAYFCASETTRGQETQYFGPGTRLLVL.

This chain uses TRBV10-3 with TRBJ2-3; 8 positions agree with TRBD2. The length of the CDR3 is 16 residues. Germline CDR1 ENHRY, CDR2 SYGVKD. V lost 2 bases to trimming and J lost 5 bases; unmatched junction nucleotides: 9. Written as DNA, the CDR3 is TGTGCCATCAGTGAGGGGACTAGGTCAACCGTAGATACGCAGTATTTT. As protein: CAISEGTRSTVDTQYF.